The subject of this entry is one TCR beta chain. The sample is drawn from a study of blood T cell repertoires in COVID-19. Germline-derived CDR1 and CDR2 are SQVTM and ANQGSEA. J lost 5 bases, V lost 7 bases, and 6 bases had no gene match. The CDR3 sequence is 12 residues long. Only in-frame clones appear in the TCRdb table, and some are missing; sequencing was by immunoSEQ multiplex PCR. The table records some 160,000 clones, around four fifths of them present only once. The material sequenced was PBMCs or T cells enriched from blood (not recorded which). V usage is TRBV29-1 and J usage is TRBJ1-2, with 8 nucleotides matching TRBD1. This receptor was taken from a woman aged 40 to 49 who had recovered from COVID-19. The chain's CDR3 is CSAGQVKYGYTF. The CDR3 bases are TGCAGCGCGGGACAGGTGAAGTATGGCTACACCTTC.